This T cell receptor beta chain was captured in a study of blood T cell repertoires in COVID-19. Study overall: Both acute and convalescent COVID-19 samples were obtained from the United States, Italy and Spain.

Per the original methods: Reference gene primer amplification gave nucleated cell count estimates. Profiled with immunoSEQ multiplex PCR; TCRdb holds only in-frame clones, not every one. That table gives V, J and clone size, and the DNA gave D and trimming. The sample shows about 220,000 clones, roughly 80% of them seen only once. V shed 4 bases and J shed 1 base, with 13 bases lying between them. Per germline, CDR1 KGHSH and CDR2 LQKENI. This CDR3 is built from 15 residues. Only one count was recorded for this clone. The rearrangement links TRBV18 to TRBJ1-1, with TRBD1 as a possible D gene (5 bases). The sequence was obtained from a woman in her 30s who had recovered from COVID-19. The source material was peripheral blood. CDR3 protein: CASSLEGRQNTEAFF. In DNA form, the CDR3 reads TGTGCCAGCTCACTGGAGGGGCGGCAGAACACTGAAGCTTTCTTT.